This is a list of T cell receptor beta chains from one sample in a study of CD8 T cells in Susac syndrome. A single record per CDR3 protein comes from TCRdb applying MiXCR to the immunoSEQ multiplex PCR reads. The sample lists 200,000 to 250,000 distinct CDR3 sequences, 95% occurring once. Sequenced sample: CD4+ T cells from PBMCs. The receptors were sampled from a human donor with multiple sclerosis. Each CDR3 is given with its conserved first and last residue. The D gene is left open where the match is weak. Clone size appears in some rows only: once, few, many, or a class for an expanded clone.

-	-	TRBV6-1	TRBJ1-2	CASSEQVYGYTF	TGTGCCAGCAGTGAACAAGTATATGGCTACACCTTC
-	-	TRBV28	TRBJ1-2	CASSLGRGRGYTF	TGTGCCAGCAGTTTGGGTAGGGGCCGTGGCTACACCTTC
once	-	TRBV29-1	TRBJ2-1	CSVGLRLAPSDFRGEQFF	TGCAGCGTAGGTTTAAGACTAGCTCCCAGCGACTTCAGGGGCGAGCAGTTCTTC
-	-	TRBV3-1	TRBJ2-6	CASSQHGDKREGPGANVLTF	TGTGCCAGCAGCCAACACGGGGATAAGCGAGAGGGACCTGGGGCCAACGTCCTGACTTTC
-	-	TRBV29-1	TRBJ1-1	CSALDRRKDTEAFF	TGCAGCGCCCTCGATAGGCGGAAAGACACTGAAGCTTTCTTT
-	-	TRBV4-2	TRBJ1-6	CASSPRSRLSPLHF	TGTGCCAGCAGCCCCCGTTCGCGATTATCACCCCTCCACTTT
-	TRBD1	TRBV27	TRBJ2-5	CASSMYRGRLETQYF	TGTGCCAGCAGTATGTACAGGGGGCGCCTGGAGACCCAGTACTTC
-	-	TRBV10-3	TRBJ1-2	CATLSQPGSVYGYTF	TGTGCCACACTCAGCCAGCCAGGCTCGGTCTATGGCTACACCTTC
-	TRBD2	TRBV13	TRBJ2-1	CASSPLLAGGPKANEQFF	TGTGCCAGCAGCCCGCTACTAGCGGGAGGGCCGAAAGCCAATGAGCAGTTCTTC
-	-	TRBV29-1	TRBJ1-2	CSVGKDVPQGGYTF	TGCAGCGTTGGAAAAGACGTGCCACAGGGTGGCTACACCTTC
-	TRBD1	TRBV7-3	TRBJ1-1	CASSFDRGEAFF	TGTGCCAGCAGCTTTGACAGGGGTGAAGCTTTCTTT
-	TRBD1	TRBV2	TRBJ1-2	CASKMGQGNYGYTF	TGTGCCAGCAAAATGGGACAGGGGAACTATGGCTACACCTTC
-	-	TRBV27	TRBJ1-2	CASSFTGQPNYGYTF	TGTGCCAGCAGTTTCACAGGGCAGCCAAACTATGGCTACACCTTC
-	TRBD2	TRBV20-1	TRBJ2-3	CSAMTSGPTDTQYF	TGCAGTGCTATGACTAGCGGGCCCACAGATACGCAGTATTTT
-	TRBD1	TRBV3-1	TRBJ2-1	CASTLRQGAHEQFF	TGTGCCAGCACCCTCAGACAGGGGGCCCATGAGCAGTTCTTC
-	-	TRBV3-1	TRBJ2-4	CASSQILAKNIQYF	TGTGCCAGCAGCCAAATTTTAGCCAAAAACATTCAGTACTTC
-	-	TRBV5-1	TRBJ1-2	CASSLAPALYGYTF	TGCGCCAGCAGCTTGGCTCCGGCGTTGTATGGCTACACCTTC
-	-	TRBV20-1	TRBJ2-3	CSALKADTQYF	TGCAGTGCTCTTAAGGCGGATACGCAGTATTTT
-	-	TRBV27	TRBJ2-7	CASSKGSEQYF	TGTGCCAGCAGCAAGGGTTCCGAGCAGTACTTC